The 4 T cell receptor beta chains reported below all come from one sample, sequenced in a study of blood T cell repertoires in COVID-19. The repertoire was sequenced with immunoSEQ multiplex PCR; TCRdb's copy has only in-frame clones and lacks some. The sample shows 100,000 to 150,000 clones, 92% of them seen only once. The source material was peripheral blood. Source of these receptors: a man in his fifties with COVID-19, enrolled during active disease.

The V and J genes are TRBV29-1 and TRBJ1-2; 7 nucleotides line up with TRBD1. This CDR3 is 13 amino acids long. Per germline, CDR1 SQVTM and CDR2 ANQGSEA. The trim removed 6 bases at V and 0 bases at J, leaving 4 bases unmatched. CDR3 in amino acids: CSVTGDPNYGYTF. CDR3 nucleotides: TGCAGCGTCACAGGGGATCCTAACTATGGCTACACCTTC. The full variable domain, completed using reference TRBV29-1 and TRBJ1-2, is SAVISQKPSRDICQRGTSLTIQCQVDSQVTMMFWYRQQPGQSLTLIATANQGSEATYESGFVIDKFPISRPNLTFSTLTVSNMSPEDSSIYLCSVTGDPNYGYTFGSGTRLTVV.

The V gene is TRBV30, the J gene TRBJ1-5; the D gene is possibly TRBD1 (5 bases). CDR1 GTSNPN and CDR2 SVGIG come from the germline V gene (reference sequence). Trimming took off 4 bases at V and 9 bases at J, with 13 bases between the two ends. The CDR3 covers 12 residues. CDR3 protein: CAWKQARGPQHF. In nucleotides, the CDR3 is TGTGCCTGGAAACAGGCTCGAGGGCCCCAGCATTTT.

This clone was detected only once. The CDR3 sequence is CASSYLGSQKGDTDTQYF. The CDR3 DNA sequence: TGCGCCAGCAGCTACCTCGGCTCCCAAAAGGGGGACACAGATACGCAGTATTTT. This rearrangement joins TRBV5-1 to TRBJ2-3, with D maybe TRBD1 (6 bases). The germline V gene has CDR1 SGHRS and CDR2 YFSETQ. Trimming removed 3 bases at V and 2 bases at J, with 22 bases between. The CDR3 contains 18 residues.

The rearrangement joins TRBV27 to TRBJ1-2; tentative D call: TRBD1 (6 bases). Trimming removed 9 bases from V and 4 bases from J, with 18 bases in between. This CDR3 is built from 14 residues. The germline V gene has CDR1 MNHEY and CDR2 SMNVEV (reference sequence). CDR3 protein: CASKNRDLSYGYTF. The CDR3 bases are TGTGCCAGTAAAAACAGGGATTTAAGCTATGGCTACACCTTC.